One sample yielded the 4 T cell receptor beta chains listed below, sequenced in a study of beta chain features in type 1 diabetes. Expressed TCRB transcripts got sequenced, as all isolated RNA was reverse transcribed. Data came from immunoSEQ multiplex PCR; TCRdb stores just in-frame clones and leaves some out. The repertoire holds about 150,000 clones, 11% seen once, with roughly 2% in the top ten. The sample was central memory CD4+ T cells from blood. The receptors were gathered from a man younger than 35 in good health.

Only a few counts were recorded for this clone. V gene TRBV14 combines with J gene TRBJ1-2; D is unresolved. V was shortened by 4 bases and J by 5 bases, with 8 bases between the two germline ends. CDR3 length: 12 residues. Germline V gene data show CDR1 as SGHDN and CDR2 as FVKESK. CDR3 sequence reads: CASSPDVYGYTF. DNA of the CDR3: TGTGCCAGCAGCCCAGACGTTTATGGCTACACCTTC.

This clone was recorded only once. CDR3 protein: CAWSVRYEQYF. For the CDR3, the DNA is TGTGCCTGGAGTGTTAGATACGAGCAGTACTTC. The chain recombines TRBV30 with TRBJ2-7; D not certain. Germline loops: CDR1 GTSNPN, CDR2 SVGIG (reference sequence). The CDR3 is 11 residues long. The V and J ends lost 0 bases and 4 bases respectively, with 4 bases between them.

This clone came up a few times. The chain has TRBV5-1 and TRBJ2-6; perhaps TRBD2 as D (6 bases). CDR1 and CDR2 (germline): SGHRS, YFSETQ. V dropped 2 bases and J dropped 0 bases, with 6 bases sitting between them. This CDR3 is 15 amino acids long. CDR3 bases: TGCGCCAGCAGCTTAGCGGGCTCTGGGGCCAACGTCCTGACTTTC. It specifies CASSLAGSGANVLTF.

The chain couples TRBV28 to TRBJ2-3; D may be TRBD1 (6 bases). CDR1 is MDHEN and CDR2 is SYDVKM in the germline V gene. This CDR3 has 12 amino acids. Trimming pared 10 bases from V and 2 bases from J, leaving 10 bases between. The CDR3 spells CATTGSTDTQYF. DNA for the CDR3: TGTGCCACCACAGGGTCCACAGATACGCAGTATTTT.